The T cell receptor (beta chain) described here comes from a study of human T cells and chemical hapten exposure. This clonotype was detected only once. A single base separates this from a much larger clone, so it may be a read error. The CDR3 loop spans 13 amino acids. Germline trimming cut 8 bases from V and 3 bases from J; bases unmatched to any gene: 4. Germline V gives CDR1 ENHRY, CDR2 SYGVKD. Time point described: healthy volunteer bleed at 6 weeks. It was from unfractionated whole blood that total RNA was extracted. Each CDR3 protein gets one entry after TCRdb re-called the RACE reads with MiXCR. The sample lists under 50,000 distinct CDR3 sequences, about 4% seen once, with around 5% in the top ten.

This chain joins TRBV10-3 and TRBJ1-1; 9 bases fit TRBD1. The origin of this receptor is a human donor in good health. Some clones in this sample may be carry-over from other donors' samples. Sequencing used whole blood. The chain's CDR3 is CAIGWDRDTEAFF. The DNA for the CDR3 is TGTGCCATCGGTTGGGACAGGGACACTGAAGCTTTCTTT.